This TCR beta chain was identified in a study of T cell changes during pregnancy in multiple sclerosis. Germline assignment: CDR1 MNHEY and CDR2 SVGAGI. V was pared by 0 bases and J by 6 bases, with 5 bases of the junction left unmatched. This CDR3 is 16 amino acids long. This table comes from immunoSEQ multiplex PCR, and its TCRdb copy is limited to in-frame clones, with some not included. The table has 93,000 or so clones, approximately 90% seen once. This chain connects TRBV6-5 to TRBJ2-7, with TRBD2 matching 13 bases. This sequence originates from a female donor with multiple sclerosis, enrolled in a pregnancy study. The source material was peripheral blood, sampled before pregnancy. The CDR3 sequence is CASSYSTSGRSLEQYF. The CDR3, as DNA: TGTGCCAGCAGTTACTCGACTAGCGGGAGGTCTCTCGAGCAGTACTTC.